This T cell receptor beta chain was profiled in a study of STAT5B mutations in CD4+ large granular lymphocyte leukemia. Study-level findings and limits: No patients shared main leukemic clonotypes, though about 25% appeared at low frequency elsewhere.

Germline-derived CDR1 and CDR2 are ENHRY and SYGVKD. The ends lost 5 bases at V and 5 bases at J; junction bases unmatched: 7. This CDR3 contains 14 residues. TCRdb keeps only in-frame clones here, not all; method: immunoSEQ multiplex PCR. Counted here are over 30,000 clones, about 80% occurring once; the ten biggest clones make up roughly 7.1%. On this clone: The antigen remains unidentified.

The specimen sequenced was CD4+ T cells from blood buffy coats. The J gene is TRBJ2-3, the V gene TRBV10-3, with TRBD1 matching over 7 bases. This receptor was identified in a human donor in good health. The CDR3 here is CAISRSTGRDTQYF. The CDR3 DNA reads TGTGCCATCAGTAGATCGACAGGGAGAGATACGCAGTATTTT.